What follows are 20 T cell receptor beta chains derived from one specimen sequenced in a study of Ad26.COV2.S vaccination and SARS-CoV-2 variants (dated by TCRdb to about 2021). Libraries came from the immunoSEQ multiplex PCR assay. The source is immuneACCESS, and TCRdb retained only in-frame sequences with V and J called. Part of the clones is not carried over; for the studies checked, unresolved V genes explain less than half of this, and the remainder is unexplained. The sample includes about 350,000 clones, with around 83% observed a single time. In total, the top ten clones hold about 3.5% of the sample. The sample's treatment or condition, from its label and the paper: around 19 received Ad26.COV2.S at low or high dose, single or two shots; a few received placebo; per-sample allocation not given. For vaccine and placebo recipients, repertoires were sequenced using samples collected on day 63 after the first injection.

The sequenced sample was peripheral blood, obtained in a trial of Ad26.COV2.S vaccine versus placebo. All receptors derive from a person between 18 and 60 years old who received the Ad26.COV2.S COVID-19 vaccine or a placebo.

This clone has more than one count but fewer than ten. The chain uses TRBV6-1 and TRBJ2-5, with D perhaps given as TRBD1 or TRBD2 (6 bases each). Looked up from germline, CDR1 is MNHNS and CDR2 is SASEGT. Trimming stripped 3 bases from V and 1 base from J, with 21 bases between. This CDR3 is built from 18 residues. The CDR3 is CASSDPSGAGGSQETQYF. The CDR3 DNA follows: TGTGCCAGCAGTGATCCCTCGGGGGCTGGGGGGTCCCAAGAGACCCAGTACTTC.

The V gene is TRBV13, the J gene TRBJ1-1; 11 bases are shared with TRBD1. The germline V gene has CDR1 PRHDT and CDR2 FYEKMQ (reference sequence). CDR3 length equals 16 residues. Losses at the gene ends were 2 bases for V and 1 base for J; bases not matched to a gene: 3. The CDR3 DNA follows: TGTGCCAGCAGCTTACGGACAGGGGGCGGGAACACTGAAGCTTTCTTT. Translation gives CASSLRTGGGNTEAFF.

V is TRBV4-3 and J is TRBJ1-4; 7 bases map to TRBD1. With 6 bases clipped from V and 4 bases from J, the junction kept 5 bases outside the gene matches. The CDR3 sequence is 14 residues long. Germline values: CDR1 LGHNA, CDR2 YSLEER. For the CDR3, the DNA is TGCGCCAGCAGGGACCGGGACAGTAATGAAAAACTGTTTTTT. As protein: CASRDRDSNEKLFF.

The chain recombines TRBV19 with TRBJ2-4; 11 bases are a match to TRBD2. Germline V gives CDR1 LNHDA, CDR2 SQIVND (reference sequence). The CDR3 has 22 amino acids. V shed 5 bases, J shed 1 base, and the junction held 22 bases outside the gene matches. CDR3 amino acids: CASSPDPDRGTSGELAKNIQYF. The CDR3 bases are TGTGCCAGTAGTCCCGACCCAGACAGAGGGACTAGCGGCGAGTTGGCCAAAAACATTCAGTACTTC.

This clone occurred a few times. This rearrangement joins TRBV18 to TRBJ2-7; D is undetermined. With 1 base removed from V and 5 bases from J, the gap between germline ends came to 18 bases. The CDR3 sequence is 16 residues long. The V gene's germline CDR1 is KGHSH and CDR2 LQKENI. CDR3 DNA sequence: TGTGCCAGCTCACCACTAACCGGCACCGTACGCGACGAGCAGTACTTC. It translates to CASSPLTGTVRDEQYF. The whole variable domain, remainder taken from reference TRBV18 and TRBJ2-7, is NAGVMQNPRHLVRRRGQEARLRCSPMKGHSHVYWYRQLPEEGLKFMVYLQKENIIDESGMPKERFSAEFPKEGPSILRIQQVVRGDSAAYFCASSPLTGTVRDEQYFGPGTRLTVT.

The J gene is TRBJ2-2, the V gene TRBV6-2 or TRBV6-3, with D possibly being TRBD1 or TRBD2 (5 bases each). This CDR3 contains 16 residues. CDR1 MNHEY and CDR2 SVGEGT come from the germline V gene. V gave up 2 bases and J gave up 2 bases, with 12 bases separating them. DNA of the CDR3: TGTGCCAGCAGTTACATCACCGGGACCAACACCGGGGAGCTGTTTTTT. This translates into CASSYITGTNTGELFF.

V gene TRBV5-1 combines with J gene TRBJ1-3; D uncertain. Trimming left V 6 bases short and J 0 bases short, with 10 bases between. The CDR3 is 14 residues long. Germline CDR1 SGHRS, CDR2 YFSETQ. The CDR3 sequence: CASNLWSSGNTIYF. The CDR3 DNA sequence: TGCGCCAGCAACCTCTGGAGCTCTGGAAACACCATATATTTT.

The V and J genes are TRBV9 and TRBJ2-7; the match to TRBD2 covers 9 bases. Germline V gene data show CDR1 as SGDLS and CDR2 as YYNGEE. CDR3 size: 15 residues. V lost 2 bases, J lost 1 base, and 4 bases stayed unmatched. CDR3 sequence reads: CASSVTSGRSYEQYF. The CDR3 DNA follows: TGTGCCAGCAGCGTTACTAGCGGGCGGTCCTACGAGCAGTACTTC.

The chain combines TRBV29-1 with TRBJ1-1, with D possibly being TRBD1 (5 bases). V was cut by 6 bases and J by 2 bases, with 13 bases left in between. The CDR3 has 13 amino acids. In germline, CDR1 is SQVTM, CDR2 ANQGSEA. The DNA for the CDR3 is TGCAGCGTAACCCGACAGCTCAACACTGAAGCTTTCTTT. Translating gives CSVTRQLNTEAFF.

This chain joins TRBV18 and TRBJ1-1; D gene ambiguous. Trimming removed 0 bases from V and 5 bases from J, with 10 bases in between. This CDR3 region has 14 residues. Germline V gene lookup returns CDR1 KGHSH and CDR2 LQKENI. This chain's CDR3 is CASSPPSGKTEAFF. The CDR3 nucleotides read TGTGCCAGCTCACCACCCTCGGGGAAGACTGAAGCTTTCTTT.

The chain is built from TRBV4-1 and TRBJ2-7, with 8 nucleotides matching TRBD1. Losses at the gene ends were 8 bases for V and 3 bases for J; bases not matched to a gene: 6. Germline V gives CDR1 MGHRA, CDR2 YSYEKL. This CDR3 region has 13 residues. CDR3 in amino acids: CASPLDRGYEQYF. DNA for the CDR3: TGCGCCAGCCCTTTAGACAGGGGCTACGAGCAGTACTTC.

The chain recombines TRBV14 with TRBJ2-7; TRBD2 is a possible D gene (6 bases). Germline V CDR1 and CDR2: SGHDN, FVKESK. Trimming removed 0 bases from V and 2 bases from J, with 17 bases in between. The CDR3 runs 17 residues. This CDR3 is CASSQDPSGPRPYEQYF. The DNA for the CDR3 is TGTGCCAGCAGCCAAGATCCGAGCGGGCCCAGACCCTACGAGCAGTACTTC.

This clone turned up a few times. The chain links TRBV10-3 to TRBJ2-1, with TRBD1 identical over 10 bases. Germline CDR1 ENHRY, CDR2 SYGVKD. V lost 0 bases, J lost 6 bases, and 14 bases stayed unmatched. The CDR3 length is 19 residues. CDR3 bases: TGTGCCATCAGTGAGTCGAGGGGACGACAGGGGGCGAGGGTCAATGAGCAGTTCTTC. The encoded protein is CAISESRGRQGARVNEQFF.

The V gene is TRBV30, the J gene TRBJ1-1; unclear D gene. V lost 5 bases and J lost 5, with 18 bases in between. The CDR3 runs 14 residues. Germline V lookup: CDR1 GTSNPN, CDR2 SVGIG (reference sequence). CDR3 protein: CAWVKRGLGTEAFF. The CDR3 DNA reads TGTGCCTGGGTAAAGCGGGGTCTGGGGACTGAAGCTTTCTTT.

This clone has only one observation. The chain employs TRBV18 and TRBJ1-1; tentative D call: TRBD1 (5 bases). The CDR3 totals 15 residues. Trimming removed 1 base from V and 5 bases from J, with 14 bases in between. Germline values: CDR1 KGHSH, CDR2 LQKENI. The CDR3 sequence: CASSPQEGRGTEAFF. In DNA, the CDR3 is TGTGCCAGCTCACCACAGGAGGGGCGCGGGACTGAAGCTTTCTTT.

This clone has more than one count but fewer than ten. V usage is TRBV9 and J usage is TRBJ2-2, with 7 nucleotides matching TRBD2. The CDR3 sequence is 17 residues long. The germline V gene has CDR1 SGDLS and CDR2 YYNGEE. Trimming removed 0 bases from V and 0 bases from J; junction bases left unmatched: 5. The CDR3 DNA reads TGTGCCAGCAGCGTAGTGGGCGGGAGCGCGAACACCGGGGAGCTGTTTTTT. It is translated as CASSVVGGSANTGELFF.

The gene calls are TRBV6-2 or TRBV6-3 and TRBJ2-3; D may be TRBD2 (6 bases). The CDR3 extends over 16 amino acids. Trimming removed 1 base from V and 5 bases from J, with 16 bases in between. Per the germline V gene, CDR1 is MNHEY and CDR2 is SVGEGT. CDR3 loop: CASSYFPSESGDTQYF. The CDR3 nucleotides read TGTGCCAGCAGTTACTTCCCTAGCGAGAGCGGAGATACGCAGTATTTT.

The chain joins TRBV10-3 to TRBJ1-1; weak D call: TRBD1 (5 bases). The CDR3 loop spans 15 amino acids. The V end was cut by 7 bases, the J end by 1 base, with 16 bases between. The germline V gene has CDR1 ENHRY and CDR2 SYGVKD. The CDR3 region has the DNA TGTGCCATCACTCCTGGGGGGGGTCGGAACACTGAAGCTTTCTTT. As protein: CAITPGGGRNTEAFF.

The V and J genes are TRBV6-5 and TRBJ1-6, with D perhaps TRBD1 (5 bases). Germline loops: CDR1 MNHEY, CDR2 SVGAGI. V was cut by 5 bases and J by 5 bases, with 10 bases left in between. CDR3 length: 14 residues. CDR3 bases: TGTGCCAGCAGTCAGCGGGGACATAATTCACCCCTCCACTTT. Its protein is CASSQRGHNSPLHF.

The V gene is TRBV18, the J gene TRBJ1-1; the D is unclear. CDR1 KGHSH and CDR2 LQKENI come from the germline V gene. Deletions cut 6 bases from V and 0 bases from J, with 17 bases between. The CDR3 covers 16 residues. CDR3: CASSQVTAQMNTEAFF. CDR3 nucleotides: TGTGCCAGCTCCCAAGTAACCGCGCAGATGAACACTGAAGCTTTCTTT. The variable domain in full, completed from reference TRBV18 and TRBJ1-1, reads NAGVMQNPRHLVRRRGQEARLRCSPMKGHSHVYWYRQLPEEGLKFMVYLQKENIIDESGMPKERFSAEFPKEGPSILRIQQVVRGDSAAYFCASSQVTAQMNTEAFFGQGTRLTVV.